This T cell receptor beta chain was observed in a study of blood T cell repertoires in COVID-19. About the research overall: T cells, B-cell-depleted T cells, or PBMCs provided the cDNA or gDNA that served as material.

In the source study's methods: Amplification with reference gene primers provided the estimates of nucleated cell counts. Generated by immunoSEQ multiplex PCR, the TCRdb table keeps only in-frame clones and is missing some. V and J calls and clone size are given by that table; D and trimming were obtained from the DNA. The repertoire consists of 200,000 to 250,000 clones, with 83% occurring once and the leading ten covering roughly 1.3%. Per germline, CDR1 SGHRS and CDR2 YFSETQ. This CDR3 has 15 amino acids. Trimming removed 0 bases at V and 5 bases at J, with 11 bases between. The specimen was peripheral blood. The genes are TRBV5-1 and TRBJ2-2; D is perhaps TRBD1 (6 bases). This TCR was sampled from a woman in her 30s with COVID-19, enrolled during active disease. The CDR3 bases are TGCGCCAGCAGCTTGGATGGACAGCAAACCGGGGAGCTGTTTTTT. This encodes CASSLDGQQTGELFF.